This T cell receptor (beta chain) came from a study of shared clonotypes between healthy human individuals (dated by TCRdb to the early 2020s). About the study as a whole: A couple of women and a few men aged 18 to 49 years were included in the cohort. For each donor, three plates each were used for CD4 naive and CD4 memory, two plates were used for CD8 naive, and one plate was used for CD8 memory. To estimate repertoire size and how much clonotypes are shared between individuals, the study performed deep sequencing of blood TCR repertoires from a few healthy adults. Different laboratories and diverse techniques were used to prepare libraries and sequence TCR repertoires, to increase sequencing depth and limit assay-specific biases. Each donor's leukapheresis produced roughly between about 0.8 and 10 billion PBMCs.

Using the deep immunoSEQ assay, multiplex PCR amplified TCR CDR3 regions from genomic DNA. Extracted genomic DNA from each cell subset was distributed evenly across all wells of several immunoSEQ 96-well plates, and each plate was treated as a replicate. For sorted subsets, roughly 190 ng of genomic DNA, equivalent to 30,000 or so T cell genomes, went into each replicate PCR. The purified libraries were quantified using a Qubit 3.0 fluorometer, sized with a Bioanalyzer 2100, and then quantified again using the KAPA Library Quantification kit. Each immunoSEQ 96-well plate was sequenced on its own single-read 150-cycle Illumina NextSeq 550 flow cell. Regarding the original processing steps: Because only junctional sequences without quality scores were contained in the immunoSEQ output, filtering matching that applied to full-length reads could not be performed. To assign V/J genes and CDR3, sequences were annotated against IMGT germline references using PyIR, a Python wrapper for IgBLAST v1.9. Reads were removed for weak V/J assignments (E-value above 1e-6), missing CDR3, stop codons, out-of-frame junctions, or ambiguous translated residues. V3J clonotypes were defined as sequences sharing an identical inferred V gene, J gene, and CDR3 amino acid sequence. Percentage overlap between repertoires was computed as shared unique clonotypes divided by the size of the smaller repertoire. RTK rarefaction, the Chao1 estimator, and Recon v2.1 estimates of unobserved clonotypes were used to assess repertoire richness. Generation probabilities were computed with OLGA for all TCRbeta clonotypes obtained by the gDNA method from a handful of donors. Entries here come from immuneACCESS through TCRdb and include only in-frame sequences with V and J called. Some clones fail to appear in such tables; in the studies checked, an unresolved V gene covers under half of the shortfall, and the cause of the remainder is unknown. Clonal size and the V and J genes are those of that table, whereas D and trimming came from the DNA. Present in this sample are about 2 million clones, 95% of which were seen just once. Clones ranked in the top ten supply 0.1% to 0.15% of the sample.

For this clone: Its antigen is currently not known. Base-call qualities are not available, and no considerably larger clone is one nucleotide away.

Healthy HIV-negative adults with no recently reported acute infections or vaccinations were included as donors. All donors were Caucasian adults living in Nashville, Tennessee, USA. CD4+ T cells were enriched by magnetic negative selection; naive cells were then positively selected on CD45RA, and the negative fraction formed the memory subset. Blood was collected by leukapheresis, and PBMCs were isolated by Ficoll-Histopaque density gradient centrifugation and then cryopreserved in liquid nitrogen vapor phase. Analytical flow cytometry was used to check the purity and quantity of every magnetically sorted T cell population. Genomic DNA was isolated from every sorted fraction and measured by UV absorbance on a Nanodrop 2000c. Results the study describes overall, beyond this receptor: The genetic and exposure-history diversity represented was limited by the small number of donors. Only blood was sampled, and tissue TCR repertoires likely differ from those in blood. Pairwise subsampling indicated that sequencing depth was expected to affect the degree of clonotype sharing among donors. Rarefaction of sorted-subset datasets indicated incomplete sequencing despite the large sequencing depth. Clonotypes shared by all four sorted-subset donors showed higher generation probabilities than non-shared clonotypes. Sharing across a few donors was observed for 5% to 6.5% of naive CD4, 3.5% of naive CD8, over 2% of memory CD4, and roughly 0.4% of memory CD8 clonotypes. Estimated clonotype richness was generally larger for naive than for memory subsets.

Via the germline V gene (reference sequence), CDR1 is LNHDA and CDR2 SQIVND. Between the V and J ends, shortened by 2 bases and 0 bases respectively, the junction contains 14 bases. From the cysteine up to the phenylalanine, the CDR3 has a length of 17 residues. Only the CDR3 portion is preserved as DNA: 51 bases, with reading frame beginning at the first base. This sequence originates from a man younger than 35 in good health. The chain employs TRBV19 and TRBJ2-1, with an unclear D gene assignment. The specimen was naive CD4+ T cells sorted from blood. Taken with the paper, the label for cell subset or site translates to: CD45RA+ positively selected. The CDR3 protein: CASSIIRSSSSYNEQFF. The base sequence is TGTGCCAGTAGTATAATTAGGTCCTCCAGCTCCTACAATGAGCAGTTCTTC.